This T cell receptor beta chain was found in a study of cytotoxic CD8 clonotypes in ibrutinib-treated CLL. Profiled with immunoSEQ multiplex PCR; TCRdb holds only in-frame clones, not every one. The sample consists of over 95,000 clones, about 58% of them appearing once. V gave up 2 bases and J gave up 6 bases, with 12 bases separating them. The CDR3 totals 14 residues. The germline V gene encodes CDR1 SGHRS and CDR2 YFSETQ. This sample comprised PBMCs, obtained after 24 months of ibrutinib treatment. This clonotype originated in a human donor with chronic lymphocytic leukemia. V and J are TRBV5-1 and TRBJ2-1, with D unresolved. The CDR3 DNA reads TGCGCCAGCAGCTTTATACCAGGCAGCAATGAGCAGTTCTTC. As protein: CASSFIPGSNEQFF. The entire variable domain, with the rest obtained from reference TRBV5-1 and TRBJ2-1, is as follows: KAGVTQTPRYLIKTRGQQVTLSCSPISGHRSVSWYQQTPGQGLQFLFEYFSETQRNKGNFPGRFSGRQFSNSRSEMNVSTLELGDSALYLCASSFIPGSNEQFFGPGTRLTVL.